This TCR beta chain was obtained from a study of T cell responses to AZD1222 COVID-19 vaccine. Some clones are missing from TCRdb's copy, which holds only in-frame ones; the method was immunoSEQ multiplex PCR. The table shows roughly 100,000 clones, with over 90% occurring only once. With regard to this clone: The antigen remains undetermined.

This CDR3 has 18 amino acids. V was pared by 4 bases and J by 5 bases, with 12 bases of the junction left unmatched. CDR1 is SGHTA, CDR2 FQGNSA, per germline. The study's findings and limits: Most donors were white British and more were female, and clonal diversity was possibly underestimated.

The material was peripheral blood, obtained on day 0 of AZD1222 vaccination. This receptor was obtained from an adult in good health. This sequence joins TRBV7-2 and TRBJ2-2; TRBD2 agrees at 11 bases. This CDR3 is CASSSRLLAGVRTGELFF. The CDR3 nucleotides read TGTGCCAGCAGCTCGAGGTTACTAGCGGGAGTAAGGACCGGGGAGCTGTTTTTT.